Following are 18 T cell receptor beta chains from one sample sequenced in a study of CD8 T cells in Susac syndrome (dated by TCRdb to about 2019). The library relied on the immunoSEQ multiplex PCR assay. RNA was extracted using the RNeasy kit, and roughly 0.5 to 1 ug of the RNA was reverse transcribed with random hexamers. The public sequencing data were trimmed at Q25 with fastp and processed into clonotypes with MiXCR by TCRdb, which kept only in-frame beta chains. CDR3 protein duplicates are merged, each entry listing the most common genes and DNA. The sample table lists more than 95,000 distinct CDR3 sequences, around 94% of them with a count of one. The ten largest clones take up 0.085% to 0.09% of the sample. The sequencing input was CD4+ T cells from PBMCs. These receptors originate from a human donor in good health.

The rearrangement joins TRBV6-2 or TRBV6-3 to TRBJ1-5; D not certain. Germline-derived CDR1 and CDR2 are MNHEY and SVGEGT. V was cut by 2 bases and J by 2 bases, with 4 bases left in between. This CDR3 comprises 13 residues. CDR3 coding DNA: TGTGCCAGCAGTTACGTAGGCAATCAGCCCCAGCATTTT. Translating it yields CASSYVGNQPQHF.

This clonotype was picked up one time. This rearrangement joins TRBV5-4 to TRBJ2-5, with 11 bases identical to TRBD1. Germline lookup yields CDR1 SGHNT and CDR2 YYREEE (reference sequence). With V trimmed by 2 bases and J by 5 bases, 2 bases remained unmatched. The CDR3 totals 14 residues. CDR3 sequence: CASSFRDRGETQYF. CDR3 nucleotides: TGTGCCAGCAGCTTCCGGGACAGGGGGGAGACCCAGTACTTC.

Comments on this clonotype: The junction differs from germline at one of its ends, possibly a read error. The chain recombines TRBV11-2 with TRBJ2-5; D is tentatively TRBD1 or TRBD2 (5 bases each). This CDR3 has 14 residues. The germline V gene encodes CDR1 SGHAT and CDR2 FQNNGV. The CDR3 protein is CASSLGWGKEAQYF. CDR3 bases: TGTGCCAGCAGCTTAGGTTGGGGGAAAGAGGCCCAGTACTTC.

V usage is TRBV7-6 and J usage is TRBJ2-3; no clear D gene. This CDR3 is 15 amino acids long. Germline V gives CDR1 SGHVS, CDR2 FNYEAQ. Trimming took off 1 base at V and 0 bases at J, with 8 bases between the two ends. CDR3 DNA sequence: TGTGCCAGCAGCTTAGAAACTAAGAGCACAGATACGCAGTATTTT. Translating gives CASSLETKSTDTQYF.

V and J are TRBV3-1 and TRBJ2-2, with TRBD2 matching 7 bases. The germline V gene encodes CDR1 LGHDT and CDR2 YNNKEL (reference sequence). V gave up 0 bases and J gave up 0 bases; unmatched junction bases: 4. The CDR3 spans 17 residues. CDR3 in amino acids: CASSQDLGLANTGELFF. Here the CDR3 DNA reads TGTGCCAGCAGCCAAGACTTAGGACTAGCGAACACCGGGGAGCTGTTTTTT.

The rearrangement links TRBV4-3 to TRBJ2-5, with TRBD1 matching over 9 bases. The J segment lost 0 bases and the V segment lost 1 base, leaving 0 bases of the junction unmatched. Germline values: CDR1 LGHNA, CDR2 YSLEER. The CDR3 is made up of 15 amino acids. The CDR3 DNA is TGCGCCAGCAGCCAAGGGGACAGGGACCAAGAGACCCAGTACTTC. This translates into CASSQGDRDQETQYF.

This chain links TRBV20-1 with TRBJ2-2; perhaps TRBD2 as D (5 bases). The CDR3 is 14 residues long. Trimming took off 3 bases at V and 4 bases at J, with 12 bases between the two ends. Germline values: CDR1 DFQATT, CDR2 SNEGSKA (reference sequence). CDR3 amino acids: CSASRGFFTGELFF. CDR3 in DNA: TGCAGTGCTAGCCGGGGTTTCTTCACCGGGGAGCTGTTTTTT.

This chain links TRBV11-2 with TRBJ2-3; 12 bases are a match to TRBD2. Per the germline V gene, CDR1 is SGHAT and CDR2 is FQNNGV. This CDR3 has 16 amino acids. The J segment lost 5 bases and the V segment lost 4 bases, leaving 7 bases of the junction unmatched. In nucleotides, the CDR3 is TGTGCCAGCAGCTCCTGGACTAGCGGGACGATAGATACGCAGTATTTT. Its translation is CASSSWTSGTIDTQYF.

This clonotype was picked up one time. J is TRBJ1-1 and V is TRBV7-9, with D uncertain. Trimming shortened V by 7 bases and J by 1 base, and 10 bases separated the two germline ends. Germline-derived CDR1 and CDR2 are SEHNR and FQNEAQ (reference sequence). The CDR3 spans 13 residues. DNA of the CDR3: TGTGCCAGCATCCCCACATCGAACACTGAAGCTTTCTTT. This codes for CASIPTSNTEAFF.

The rearrangement links TRBV19 to TRBJ1-2; D is undetermined. Germline assignment: CDR1 LNHDA and CDR2 SQIVND (reference sequence). The V gene lost 11 bases and the J gene lost 5 bases, with 15 bases spanning the gap. The CDR3 loop spans 12 amino acids. CDR3 bases: TGTGCCGCCGCCCCGCGAGATTATGGCTACACCTTC. Protein: CAAAPRDYGYTF.

The chain has TRBV7-2 and TRBJ1-1; the D is unclear. CDR3 length: 13 residues. Trimming removed 1 base from V and 11 bases from J, with 14 bases in between. The germline CDR1 and CDR2 sequences are SGHTA and FQGNSA. The CDR3 sequence: CASSLGAMKHAFF. The CDR3 DNA reads TGTGCCAGCAGCTTAGGGGCTATGAAACACGCTTTCTTT. Combining the CDR3 with reference TRBV7-2 and TRBJ1-1 gives the whole variable domain GAGVSQSPSNKVTEKGKDVELRCDPISGHTALYWYRQSLGQGLEFLIYFQGNSAPDKSGLPSDRFSAERTGGSVSTLTIQRTQQEDSAVYLCASSLGAMKHAFFGQGTRLTVV.

The rearrangement links TRBV20-1 to TRBJ2-7; TRBD2 matches 7 bases. Germline V lookup: CDR1 DFQATT, CDR2 SNEGSKA (reference sequence). V was clipped by 0 bases and J by 6 bases; unmatched bases: 8. CDR3 length equals 14 residues. The CDR3 nucleotides read TGCAGTGCTAGAGAGATGCGGGAGAGTCTCGAGCAGTACTTC. It yields the protein CSAREMRESLEQYF.

V gene TRBV27 combines with J gene TRBJ1-2; D ambiguous. In germline, CDR1 is MNHEY, CDR2 SMNVEV (reference sequence). V lost 3 bases to trimming and J lost 5 bases, with 10 bases between them. The CDR3 has 13 residues. The CDR3, as DNA: TGTGCCAGCAGTTTTTCACGGGAGTATGGCTACACCTTC. It encodes CASSFSREYGYTF.

The CDR3 sequence is CAIAEEGIYGYTF. CDR3 nucleotide sequence: TGTGCCATCGCCGAGGAAGGGATCTATGGCTACACCTTC. V is TRBV10-3 and J is TRBJ1-2; D is ambiguous. The V gene lost 8 bases and the J gene lost 4 bases, with 14 bases spanning the gap. The CDR3 is 13 amino acids. Germline V gene data show CDR1 as ENHRY and CDR2 as SYGVKD.

The CDR3 protein is CASSQGPGPSSYEQYF. The DNA of the CDR3 is TGTGCCAGCAGCCAAGGCCCCGGGCCGAGCTCCTACGAGCAGTACTTC. This rearrangement joins TRBV3-1 to TRBJ2-7; unclear D gene. Germline V CDR1 and CDR2: LGHDT, YNNKEL (reference sequence). The CDR3 has 16 amino acids. The V end was cut by 1 base, the J end by 0 bases, with 13 bases between.

The chain recombines TRBV6-6 with TRBJ1-3, with TRBD1 matching over 7 bases. Germline V gene data show CDR1 as MNHNY and CDR2 as SVGAGI (reference sequence). The CDR3 runs 15 residues. With V trimmed by 6 bases and J by 2 bases, 7 bases remained unmatched. The CDR3 DNA is TGTGCCAGCAGACAACAGGGGACGGCTGGAAACACCATATATTTT. It encodes CASRQQGTAGNTIYF.

V and J are TRBV7-2 and TRBJ2-7; 13 nucleotides line up with TRBD2. The trim removed 5 bases at V and 3 bases at J, leaving 10 bases unmatched. The CDR3 is 17 residues long. Germline V gives CDR1 SGHTA, CDR2 FQGNSA. The CDR3 region has the DNA TGTGCCAGCAGCCCACGGACTAGCGGGAGTCAGGGCTACGAGCAGTACTTC. It is translated as CASSPRTSGSQGYEQYF.

This chain joins TRBV6-2 or TRBV6-3 and TRBJ1-2; TRBD1 is a possible D gene (6 bases). Germline assignment: CDR1 MNHEY and CDR2 SVGEGT. V was trimmed by 2 bases and J by 2 bases, leaving 12 bases between them. This CDR3 comprises 15 residues. The CDR3 loop reads CASSYKGGHNYGYTF. In DNA form, the CDR3 reads TGTGCCAGCAGTTACAAGGGGGGCCACAACTATGGCTACACCTTC.